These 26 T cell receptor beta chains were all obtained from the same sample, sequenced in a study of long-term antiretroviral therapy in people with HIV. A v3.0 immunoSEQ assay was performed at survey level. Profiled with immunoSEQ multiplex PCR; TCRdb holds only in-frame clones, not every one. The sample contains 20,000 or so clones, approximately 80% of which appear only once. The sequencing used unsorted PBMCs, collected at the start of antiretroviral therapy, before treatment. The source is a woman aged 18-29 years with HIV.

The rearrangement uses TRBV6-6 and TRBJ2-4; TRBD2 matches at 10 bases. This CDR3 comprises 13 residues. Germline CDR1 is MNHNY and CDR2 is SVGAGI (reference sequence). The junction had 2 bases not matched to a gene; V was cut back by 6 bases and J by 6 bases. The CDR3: CASRWTSGNIQYF. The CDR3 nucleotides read TGTGCCAGCAGATGGACTAGCGGAAACATTCAGTACTTC.

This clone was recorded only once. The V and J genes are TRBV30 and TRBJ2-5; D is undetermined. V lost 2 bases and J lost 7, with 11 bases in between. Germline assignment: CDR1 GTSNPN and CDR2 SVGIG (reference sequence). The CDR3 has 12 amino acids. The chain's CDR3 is CAWSTTGSTQYF. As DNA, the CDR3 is TGTGCCTGGAGTACCACGGGCTCGACCCAGTACTTC. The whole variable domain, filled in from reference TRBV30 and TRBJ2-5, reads SQTIHQWPATLVQPVGSPLSLECTVEGTSNPNLYWYRQAAGRGLQLLFYSVGIGQISSEVPQNLSASRPQDRQFILSSKKLLLSDSGFYLCAWSTTGSTQYFGPGTRLLVL.

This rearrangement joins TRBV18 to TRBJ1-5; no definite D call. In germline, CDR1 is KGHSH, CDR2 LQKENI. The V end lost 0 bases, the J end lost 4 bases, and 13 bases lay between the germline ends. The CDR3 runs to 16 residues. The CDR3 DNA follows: TGTGCCAGCTCACCACCGATCGGGGTGGGTAATCAGCCCCAGCATTTT. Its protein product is CASSPPIGVGNQPQHF.

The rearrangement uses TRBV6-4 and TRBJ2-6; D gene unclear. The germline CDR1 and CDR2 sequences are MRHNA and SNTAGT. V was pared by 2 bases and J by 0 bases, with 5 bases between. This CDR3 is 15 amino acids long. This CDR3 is CASSDRSSGANVLTF. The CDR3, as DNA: TGTGCCAGCAGTGACCGGAGCTCTGGGGCCAACGTCCTGACTTTC.

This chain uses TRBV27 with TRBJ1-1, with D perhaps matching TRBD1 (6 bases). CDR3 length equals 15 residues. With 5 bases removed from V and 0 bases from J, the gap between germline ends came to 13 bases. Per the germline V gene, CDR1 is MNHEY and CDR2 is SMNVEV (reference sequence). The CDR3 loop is CASSPTDRLNTEAFF. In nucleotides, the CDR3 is TGTGCCAGCAGTCCTACGGACAGACTGAACACTGAAGCTTTCTTT.

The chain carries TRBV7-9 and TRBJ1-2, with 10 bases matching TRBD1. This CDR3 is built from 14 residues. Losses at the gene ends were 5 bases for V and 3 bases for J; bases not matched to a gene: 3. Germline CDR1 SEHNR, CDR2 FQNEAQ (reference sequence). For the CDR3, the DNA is TGTGCCAGCAGCCTTGGGACAGGGGACTATGGCTACACCTTC. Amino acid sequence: CASSLGTGDYGYTF.

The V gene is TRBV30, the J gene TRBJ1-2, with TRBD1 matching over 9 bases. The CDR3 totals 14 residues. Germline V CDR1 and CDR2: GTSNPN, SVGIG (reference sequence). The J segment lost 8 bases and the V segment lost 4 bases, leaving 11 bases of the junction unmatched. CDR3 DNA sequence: TGTGCCTGGACCGACCCGGGACAGGGCCACGGCTACACCTTC. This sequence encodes CAWTDPGQGHGYTF.

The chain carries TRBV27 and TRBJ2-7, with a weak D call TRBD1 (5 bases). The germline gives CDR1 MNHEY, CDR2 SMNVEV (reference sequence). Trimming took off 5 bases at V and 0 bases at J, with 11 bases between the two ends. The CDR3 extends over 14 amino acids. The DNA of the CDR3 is TGTGCCAGCAGTCCCGACAGAGGCTCCTACGAGCAGTACTTC. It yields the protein CASSPDRGSYEQYF.

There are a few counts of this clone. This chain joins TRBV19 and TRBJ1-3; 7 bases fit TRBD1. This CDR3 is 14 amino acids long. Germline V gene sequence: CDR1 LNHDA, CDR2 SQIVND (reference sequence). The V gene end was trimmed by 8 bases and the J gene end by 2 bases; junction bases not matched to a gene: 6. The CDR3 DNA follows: TGTGCCAGTGGAGGGGGCGCAACTGGAAACACCATATATTTT. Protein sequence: CASGGGATGNTIYF.

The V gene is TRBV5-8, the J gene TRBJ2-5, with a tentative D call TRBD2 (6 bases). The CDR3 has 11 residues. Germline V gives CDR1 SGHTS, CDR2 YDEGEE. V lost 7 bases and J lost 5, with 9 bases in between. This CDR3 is CASAGWETQYF. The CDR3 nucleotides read TGTGCCAGCGCGGGGTGGGAGACCCAGTACTTC.

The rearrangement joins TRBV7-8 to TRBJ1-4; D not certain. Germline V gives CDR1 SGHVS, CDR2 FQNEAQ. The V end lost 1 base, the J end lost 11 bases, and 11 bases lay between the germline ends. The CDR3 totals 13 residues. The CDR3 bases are TGTGCCAGCAGCTTAGACGGTATGGAGAAACTGTTTTTT. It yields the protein CASSLDGMEKLFF.

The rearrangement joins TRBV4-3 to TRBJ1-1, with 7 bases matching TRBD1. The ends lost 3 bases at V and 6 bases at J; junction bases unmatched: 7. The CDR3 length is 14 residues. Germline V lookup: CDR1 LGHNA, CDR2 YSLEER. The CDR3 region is CASSHDRVQPEAFF. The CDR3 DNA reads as TGCGCCAGCAGCCATGACAGGGTCCAGCCTGAAGCTTTCTTT.

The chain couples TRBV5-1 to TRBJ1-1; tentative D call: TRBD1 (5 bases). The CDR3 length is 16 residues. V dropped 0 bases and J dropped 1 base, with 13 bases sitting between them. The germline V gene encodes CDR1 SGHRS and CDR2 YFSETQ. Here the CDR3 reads CASSLGRGDENTEAFF. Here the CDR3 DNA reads TGCGCCAGCAGCTTGGGTAGAGGGGACGAGAACACTGAAGCTTTCTTT.

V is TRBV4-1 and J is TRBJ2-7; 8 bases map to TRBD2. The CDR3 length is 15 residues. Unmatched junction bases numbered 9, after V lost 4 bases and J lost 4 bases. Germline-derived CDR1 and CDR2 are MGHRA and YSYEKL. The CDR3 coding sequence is TGCGCCAGCAGCCTTCAATCCGCTAGCGGGTACGAGCAGTACTTC. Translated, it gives CASSLQSASGYEQYF.

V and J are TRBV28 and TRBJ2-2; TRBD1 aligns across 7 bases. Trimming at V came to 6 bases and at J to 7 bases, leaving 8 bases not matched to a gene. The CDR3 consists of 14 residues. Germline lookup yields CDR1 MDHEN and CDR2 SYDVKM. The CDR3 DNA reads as TGTGCCAGCAGGCGACAGGGTGAGGACGGGGAGCTGTTTTTT. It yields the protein CASRRQGEDGELFF.

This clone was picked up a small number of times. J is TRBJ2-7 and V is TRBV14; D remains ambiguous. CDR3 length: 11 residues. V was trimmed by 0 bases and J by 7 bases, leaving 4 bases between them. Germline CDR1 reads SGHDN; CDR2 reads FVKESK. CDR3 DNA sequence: TGTGCCAGCAGCCAAGACTGGGAGCAGTACTTC. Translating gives CASSQDWEQYF.

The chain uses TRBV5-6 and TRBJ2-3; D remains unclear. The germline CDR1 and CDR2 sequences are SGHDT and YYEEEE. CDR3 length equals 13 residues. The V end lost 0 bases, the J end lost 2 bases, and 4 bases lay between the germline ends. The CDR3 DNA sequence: TGTGCCAGCAGCTTGGGAGCCACAGATACGCAGTATTTT. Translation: CASSLGATDTQYF.

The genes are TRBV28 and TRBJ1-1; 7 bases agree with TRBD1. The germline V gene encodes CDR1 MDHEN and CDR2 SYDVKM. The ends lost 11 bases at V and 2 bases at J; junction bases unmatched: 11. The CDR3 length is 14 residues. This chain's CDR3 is CAGATGTDNTEAFF. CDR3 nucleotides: TGTGCCGGGGCAACCGGGACAGATAACACTGAAGCTTTCTTT.

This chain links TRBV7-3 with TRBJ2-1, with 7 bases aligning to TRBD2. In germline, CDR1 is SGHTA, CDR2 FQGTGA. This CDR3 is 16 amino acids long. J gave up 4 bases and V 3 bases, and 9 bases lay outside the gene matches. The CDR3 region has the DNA TGTGCCAGCAGCTTGGAGGGACTACCACCATACAATGAGCAGTTCTTC. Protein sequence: CASSLEGLPPYNEQFF.

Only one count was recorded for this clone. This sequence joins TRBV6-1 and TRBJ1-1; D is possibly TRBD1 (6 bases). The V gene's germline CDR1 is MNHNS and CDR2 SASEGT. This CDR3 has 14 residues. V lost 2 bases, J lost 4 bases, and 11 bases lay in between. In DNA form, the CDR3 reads TGTGCCAGCAGTGAATTCCCAGGGGCCACTGAAGCTTTCTTT. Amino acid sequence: CASSEFPGATEAFF.

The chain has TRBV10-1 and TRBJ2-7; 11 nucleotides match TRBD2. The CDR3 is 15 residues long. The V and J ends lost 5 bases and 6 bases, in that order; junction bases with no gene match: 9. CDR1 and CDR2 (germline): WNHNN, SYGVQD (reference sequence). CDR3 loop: CASSPLPGLAAEQYF. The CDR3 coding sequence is TGCGCCAGCAGTCCACTACCGGGACTAGCGGCCGAGCAGTACTTC.

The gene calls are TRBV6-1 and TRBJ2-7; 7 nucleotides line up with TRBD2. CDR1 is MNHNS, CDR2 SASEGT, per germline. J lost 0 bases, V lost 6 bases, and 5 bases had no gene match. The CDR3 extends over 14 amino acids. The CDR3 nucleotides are TGTGCCAGCAGCCTAGCGGTAAGCTCCTACGAGCAGTACTTC. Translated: CASSLAVSSYEQYF.

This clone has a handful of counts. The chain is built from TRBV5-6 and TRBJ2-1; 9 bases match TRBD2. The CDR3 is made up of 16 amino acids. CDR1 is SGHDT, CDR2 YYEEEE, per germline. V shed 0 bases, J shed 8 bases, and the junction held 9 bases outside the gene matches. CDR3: CASSLGGGGVLDEQFF. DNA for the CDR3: TGTGCCAGCAGCTTGGGCGGCGGGGGGGTCCTGGATGAGCAGTTCTTC.

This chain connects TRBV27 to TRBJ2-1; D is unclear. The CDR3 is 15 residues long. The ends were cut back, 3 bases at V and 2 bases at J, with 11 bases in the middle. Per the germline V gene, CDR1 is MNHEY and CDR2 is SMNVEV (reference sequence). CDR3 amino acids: CASSLIGFTYNEQFF. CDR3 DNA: TGTGCCAGCAGTTTGATAGGGTTCACCTACAATGAGCAGTTCTTC.

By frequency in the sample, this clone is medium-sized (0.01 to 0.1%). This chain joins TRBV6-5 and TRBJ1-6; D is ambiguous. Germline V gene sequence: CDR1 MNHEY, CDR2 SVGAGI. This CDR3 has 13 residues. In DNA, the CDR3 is TGTGTGACCGGTAGCTCCTATAATTCACCCCTCCACTTT. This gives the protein CVTGSSYNSPLHF.

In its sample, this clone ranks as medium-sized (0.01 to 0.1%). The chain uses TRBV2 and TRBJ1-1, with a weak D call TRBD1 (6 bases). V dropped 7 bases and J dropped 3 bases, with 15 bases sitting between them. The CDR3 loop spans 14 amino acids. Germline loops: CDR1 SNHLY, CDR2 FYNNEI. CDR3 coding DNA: TGTGCCAGCACCGAGGGGGGGCGCTACACTGAAGCTTTCTTT. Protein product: CASTEGGRYTEAFF.